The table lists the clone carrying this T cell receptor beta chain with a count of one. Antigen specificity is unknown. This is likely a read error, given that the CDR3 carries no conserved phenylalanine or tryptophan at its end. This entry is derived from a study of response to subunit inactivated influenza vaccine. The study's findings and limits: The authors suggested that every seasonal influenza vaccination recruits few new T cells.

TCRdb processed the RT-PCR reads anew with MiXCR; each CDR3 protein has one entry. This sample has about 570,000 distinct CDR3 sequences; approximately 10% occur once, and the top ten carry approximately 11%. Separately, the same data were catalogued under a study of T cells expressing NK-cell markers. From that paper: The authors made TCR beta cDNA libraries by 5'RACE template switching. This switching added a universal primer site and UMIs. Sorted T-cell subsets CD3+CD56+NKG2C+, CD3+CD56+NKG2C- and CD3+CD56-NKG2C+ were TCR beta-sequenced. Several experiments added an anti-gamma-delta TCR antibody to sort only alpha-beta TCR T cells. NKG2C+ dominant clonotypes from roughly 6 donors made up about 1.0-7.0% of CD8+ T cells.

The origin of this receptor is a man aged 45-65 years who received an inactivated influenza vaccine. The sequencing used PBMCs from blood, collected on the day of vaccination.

In nucleotides, the CDR3 is TGCAGTGTTGGGGACAGGGAATATGGCTACACCCTC. Residues: CSVGDREYGYTL. The chain is built from TRBV20-1 and TRBJ1-2, with 9 bases lining up with TRBD1. Germline V gene sequence: CDR1 DFQATT, CDR2 SNEGSKA (reference sequence). This CDR3 is 12 amino acids long. Trimming cost V 7 bases and J 5 bases; bases outside gene matches: 5.